Listed below are T cell receptor beta chains from one sample, sequenced in a study of liver allograft versus peripheral blood T cells. Each CDR3 protein gets one entry after TCRdb re-called the reads with MiXCR. Of around 15,000 distinct CDR3 sequences in the sample, 22% were seen once. Receptors originate from a human patient who had a liver transplant. T cells may partly derive from the graft donor. CDR3s include the opening cysteine and the closing phenylalanine or tryptophan. D genes are given only for firm matches. Size is omitted from some rows. Given values are once, few, many or a class for expanded clones.

v_gene	d_gene	j_gene	abundance	CDR3nt	CDR3aa
TRBV2	.	TRBJ2-5	.	TGTGCCAGCAGTGAAGCAGAATACCAGTACTTC	CASSEAEYQYF
TRBV7-2	.	TRBJ2-7	medium-sized	TGTGCCAGCAGCCCGGGGACACCTGCTCCCTACGAGCAGTACTTC	CASSPGTPAPYEQYF
TRBV19	.	TRBJ2-2	many	TGTGCCAGTAGTATCGGAACAGTTAGCACCGGGGAGCTGTTTTTT	CASSIGTVSTGELFF
TRBV6-5	TRBD2	TRBJ2-7	.	TGTGCCAGCAATAAGGCTAGCGGGTCTCTCGGGCAGTACTTC	CASNKASGSLGQYF
TRBV6-1	.	TRBJ1-2	few	TGTGCCAGCAGTGAAAACAGGGTTAACTATGGCTACACCTTC	CASSENRVNYGYTF
TRBV27	.	TRBJ1-6	.	TGTGCCAGCAGTTCACAACTTGGCAGGGTCGGTTCACCCCTCCACTTT	CASSSQLGRVGSPLHF
TRBV7-2	TRBD1	TRBJ2-3	.	TGTGCCAGCAGCTTGGGACAGGGTTTCAGTACGCAGTATTTT	CASSLGQGFSTQYF
TRBV6-5	TRBD1	TRBJ1-2	many	TGTGCCAGCAGTTACATTCGGACAGGCGGTAGCTATGGCTACACCTTC	CASSYIRTGGSYGYTF
TRBV30	TRBD1	TRBJ2-3	.	TGTGCCTGGGCCGGGACAGGGAGCACAGATACGCAGTATTTT	CAWAGTGSTDTQYF
TRBV6-1	.	TRBJ2-1	few	TGTGCCAGCAGTGAATCGGTTTTCTCCTACAATGAGCAGTTCTTC	CASSESVFSYNEQFF